The rows below give T cell receptor beta chains drawn from one sample of a study of regulatory T cells in long-lasting Graves disease. TCRdb used MiXCR to reprocess the multiplex PCR reads, holding one entry per CDR3 protein. The sample holds about 470,000 distinct CDR3 sequences, around 21% seen once. Material: peripheral blood mononuclear cells (PBMCs), obtained when the disease was refractory, from a patient treated with antithyroid drugs. These receptors were obtained from a female donor with Graves disease. CDR3s include the opening cysteine and the closing phenylalanine or tryptophan. Fields, in order: V gene, D gene, CDR3 length, J gene, clone size, CDR3 protein, CDR3 DNA. A D gene is named only where the DNA matches it firmly. Where a row states a size, it is once, few, many or the class of an expanded clone; other rows omit it.

>TRBV11-1|-|14|TRBJ2-2|few
CASRPAVWPGELFF
TGTGCCAGCAGACCAGCCGTTTGGCCCGGGGAGCTGTTTTTT
>TRBV2|-|13|TRBJ1-4|many
CASSMFRGEKLFF
TGTGCCAGCAGTATGTTCCGAGGTGAAAAACTGTTTTTT
>TRBV6-1|TRBD2|14|TRBJ2-2|-
CASSTSGITGELFF
TGTGCCAGCAGTACCAGCGGGATCACCGGGGAGCTGTTTTTT
>TRBV18|-|14|TRBJ1-2|-
CASSPPAGYRGYTF
TGTGCCAGCTCACCACCAGCCGGGTATCGGGGCTACACCTTC
>TRBV7-6|-|12|TRBJ1-1|many
CASSLDDHEAFF
TGTGCCAGCAGCTTAGATGATCATGAAGCTTTCTTT
>TRBV2|TRBD1|14|TRBJ1-5|many
CASDRGGGNQPQHF
TGTGCCAGTGACAGGGGGGGGGGCAATCAGCCCCAGCATTTT
>TRBV29-1|-|11|TRBJ2-5|many
CSVGVGETQYF
TGCAGCGTTGGGGTGGGAGAGACCCAGTACTTC
>TRBV4-1|-|15|TRBJ2-3|-
CASSQESARTDTQYF
TGCGCCAGCAGCCAAGAGAGCGCACGCACAGATACGCAGTATTTT
>TRBV7-2|TRBD2|16|TRBJ2-7|many
CASRHSSSGSGYEQYF
TGTGCCAGCAGGCACTCCTCTAGCGGGAGTGGTTACGAGCAGTACTTC
>TRBV6-1|TRBD1|18|TRBJ1-1|many
CASKWIPGQGASNTEAFF
TGTGCCAGCAAATGGATACCGGGACAGGGGGCATCTAACACTGAAGCTTTCTTT
>TRBV19|-|12|TRBJ2-1|-
CASSQGNNEQFF
TGTGCCAGTAGCCAGGGTAACAATGAGCAGTTCTTC
>TRBV28|TRBD2|17|TRBJ2-7|once
CASSQVSPAGYSYEQYF
TGCGCCAGCAGCCAAGTCTCCCCAGCGGGATACTCCTACGAGCAGTACTTC
>TRBV27|TRBD2|13|TRBJ2-1|few
CASSFSPGLEQFF
TGTGCCAGCAGTTTTTCCCCGGGACTAGAGCAGTTCTTT
>TRBV4-3|-|16|TRBJ1-2|few
CASSQDPTAPSRGYTF
TGCGCCAGCAGCCAAGACCCGACAGCCCCTTCCCGGGGCTACACCTTC
>TRBV28|-|15|TRBJ2-4|many
CASFTATAAKNIQYF
TGTGCCAGCTTCACAGCGACAGCAGCCAAAAACATTCAGTACTTC
>TRBV20-1|TRBD2|13|TRBJ2-7|-
CSASFGRVNEQYF
TGCAGTGCTAGTTTCGGGAGGGTCAACGAGCAGTACTTC
>TRBV28|-|15|TRBJ2-7|many
CASSLYGPSSYEQYF
TGTGCCAGCAGTTTATATGGTCCCAGCTCCTACGAGCAGTACTTC
>TRBV7-2|TRBD2|17|TRBJ2-2|few
CASRDIAGAGNTGELFF
TGTGCCAGCAGAGATATAGCGGGAGCGGGAAACACCGGGGAGCTGTTTTTT
>TRBV7-2|-|14|TRBJ1-5|many
CASSPGTSNQPQHF
TGTGCCAGCAGCCCGGGGACATCTAATCAGCCCCAGCATTTT
>TRBV5-1|-|14|TRBJ2-2|few
CASSLDTVTGELFF
TGCGCCAGCAGCTTGGATACTGTCACCGGGGAGCTGTTTTTT
>TRBV4-2|TRBD2|18|TRBJ2-4|few
CASSQGPGTSGSKNIQYF
TGTGCCAGCAGCCAAGGCCCAGGGACTAGCGGGAGCAAAAACATTCAGTACTTC
>TRBV7-2|TRBD2|15|TRBJ2-7|-
CASSPTSGGFYEQYF
TGTGCCAGCAGCCCGACTAGCGGGGGGTTCTACGAGCAGTACTTC
>TRBV20-1|-|14|TRBJ1-1|many
CSARGLQGNTEAFF
TGCAGTGCTAGAGGGCTACAGGGGAACACTGAAGCTTTCTTT
>TRBV19|-|20|TRBJ1-3|once
CASSPIQGLSAARTGNTIYF
TGTGCCAGTAGTCCGATACAGGGTCTGTCTGCTGCTCGGACTGGAAACACCATATATTTT
>TRBV27|-|13|TRBJ1-2|few
CASRTQGNYGYTF
TGTGCCAGCAGGACACAGGGTAACTATGGCTACACCTTC
>TRBV29-1|-|15|TRBJ2-7|-
CSVRGALGGRYEQYF
TGCAGCGTCCGAGGCGCTTTGGGAGGTCGGTACGAGCAGTACTTC
>TRBV19|-|12|TRBJ1-1|-
CASRYGGHEAFF
TGTGCCAGTAGATACGGTGGACACGAAGCTTTCTTT
>TRBV5-8|-|12|TRBJ1-1|many
CASSSWNTEAFF
TGTGCCAGCAGCTCCTGGAACACTGAAGCTTTCTTT
>TRBV5-1|TRBD1|15|TRBJ1-2|-
CASSLALVGQGDYTF
TGCGCCAGCAGCTTGGCCTTGGTGGGACAGGGTGACTACACCTTC
>TRBV6-1|TRBD1|14|TRBJ2-7|-
CASRQGQEAYEQYF
TGTGCCAGCCGCCAGGGACAGGAAGCCTACGAGCAGTACTTC
>TRBV20-1|-|17|TRBJ1-2|few
CSASSLFRPVLVGGYTF
TGCAGTGCTAGTTCTTTATTTCGGCCGGTCCTCGTCGGGGGCTACACCTTC
>TRBV6-2/TRBV6-3|-|15|TRBJ2-2|-
CASSRSTAVTGELFF
TGTGCCAGCAGTCGCTCGACGGCGGTAACCGGGGAGCTGTTTTTT
>TRBV11-2|-|13|TRBJ2-7|many
CASRTETGYEQYF
TGTGCCAGCAGGACCGAAACAGGCTACGAGCAGTACTTC
>TRBV7-3|-|12|TRBJ2-7|many
CASSLYQGEQYF
TGTGCCAGCAGCCTCTACCAGGGCGAGCAGTACTTC
>TRBV6-2/TRBV6-3|TRBD2|17|TRBJ2-2|many
CASSFTQTSGTTGELFF
TGTGCCAGCAGCTTTACACAGACTAGCGGGACGACCGGGGAGCTGTTTTTT
>TRBV25-1|TRBD1|16|TRBJ2-3|few
CASSAPTGDITDTQYF
TGTGCCAGCAGTGCGCCGACAGGGGATATCACAGATACGCAGTATTTT
>TRBV12-3/TRBV12-4|TRBD2|15|TRBJ2-1|few
CASSLQLAGADEQFF
TGTGCCAGCAGTTTACAACTAGCGGGAGCCGATGAGCAGTTCTTC
>TRBV6-1|-|12|TRBJ1-1|many
CASSVGSPEAFF
TGTGCCAGCAGTGTTGGGAGCCCTGAAGCTTTCTTT
>TRBV20-1|-|14|TRBJ2-2|few
CSARPGANTGELFF
TGCAGTGCTAGGCCGGGAGCGAACACCGGGGAGCTGTTTTTT
>TRBV20-1|-|15|TRBJ1-5|-
CSAVSDRDSNQPQHF
TGCAGTGCTGTCTCGGACAGAGATAGCAATCAGCCCCAGCATTTT